This entry concerns a single TCR beta chain. This table comes from immunoSEQ multiplex PCR, and its TCRdb copy is limited to in-frame clones, with some not included. The data hold millions of clones, with roughly 94% observed a single time. The data stem from a study of shared clonotypes between healthy human individuals. This CDR3 comprises 16 residues. Germline V lookup: CDR1 SGHRS, CDR2 YFSETQ. The ends lost 4 bases at V and 5 bases at J; junction bases unmatched: 12. As defined, naive CD8 cells were CD45RO-negative and positively selected for CCR7, with terminally differentiated effector memory CD45RA+ cells excluded.

The sample was naive CD8+ T cells sorted from blood. V gene TRBV5-1 combines with J gene TRBJ1-5, with 7 bases aligning to TRBD1. The clonotype comes from a man aged 18 to 30 in good health. In DNA form, the CDR3 reads TGCGCCAGCAGCACCCGACGGGACAGCAATCATCAGCCCCAGCATTTT. Its translation: CASSTRRDSNHQPQHF. Filled out from reference TRBV5-1 and TRBJ1-5, the complete variable domain reads KAGVTQTPRYLIKTRGQQVTLSCSPISGHRSVSWYQQTPGQGLQFLFEYFSETQRNKGNFPGRFSGRQFSNSRSEMNVSTLELGDSALYLCASSTRRDSNHQPQHFGDGTRLSIL.